These 13 T cell receptor beta chains were sequenced from one sample in a study of blood T cells in healthy people across ages. Alongside a J-beta primer mix, a sample-barcoded 5' primer served in a second PCR lasting about 7 to 11 cycles. Each CDR3 protein gets one entry after TCRdb re-called the 5' RACE reads with MiXCR. The sample gives about a million distinct CDR3 sequences, around 49% of which show up once; roughly 13% is in the top ten. Sequenced input: blood. Receptors originate from a man aged 25-45 years in good health.

This clonotype was seen a few times. V is TRBV7-2 and J is TRBJ2-4; the D call may be TRBD1 or TRBD2 (6 bases each). CDR3 length: 12 amino acids. Germline V gene lookup returns CDR1 SGHTA and CDR2 FQGNSA. V was trimmed by 0 bases and J by 15 bases, leaving 12 bases between them. CDR3 sequence: CASSLAGGPLYF. In nucleotides, the CDR3 is TGTGCCAGCAGCTTAGCGGGGGGCCCGCTGTACTTC.

The chain combines TRBV6-5 with TRBJ2-7; D perhaps matches TRBD1 (5 bases). CDR1 is MNHEY and CDR2 is SVGAGI in the germline V gene. The germline V and J ends were trimmed by 2 bases and 0 bases, with 14 bases remaining between them. The CDR3 covers 16 residues. CDR3 in DNA: TGTGCCAGCAGTTACACGGCGGTAAGGGGCTCCTACGAGCAGTACTTC. It encodes CASSYTAVRGSYEQYF.

The chain recombines TRBV20-1 with TRBJ2-5, with D unresolved. V lost 7 bases and J 2 bases, leaving 8 bases between the germline ends. This CDR3 is built from 11 residues. CDR1 and CDR2 from the germline V gene are DFQATT and SNEGSKA (reference sequence). The CDR3 nucleotides read TGCAGTGTCCTACTTCAAGAGACCCAGTACTTC. It is translated as CSVLLQETQYF.

A single count supports this clonotype. This sequence joins TRBV20-1 and TRBJ2-7, with D tentatively TRBD1 (6 bases). The CDR3 covers 13 residues. Per germline, CDR1 DFQATT and CDR2 SNEGSKA (reference sequence). The CDR3 sequence: CTATGKGDDEQYF. In DNA form, the CDR3 reads TGCACCGCTACTGGGAAGGGGGACGACGAGCAGTACTTC.

This chain connects TRBV15 to TRBJ1-5; 10 bases align to TRBD1. The CDR3 is 15 residues long. In germline, CDR1 is LNHNV, CDR2 YYDKDF (reference sequence). Trimming removed 1 base from V and 4 bases from J; junction bases left unmatched: 1. In DNA form, the CDR3 reads TGTGCCACCAGCAGAGGGACAGGGGGTAATCAGCCCCAGCATTTT. Its translation is CATSRGTGGNQPQHF.

This clonotype has just a few counts. This sequence joins TRBV5-1 and TRBJ1-2; D is uncertain. This CDR3 has 14 residues. The V gene lost 1 base and the J gene lost 2 bases, with 9 bases spanning the gap. In germline, CDR1 is SGHRS, CDR2 YFSETQ. The CDR3: CASSLTTGNYGYTF. The CDR3 DNA follows: TGCGCCAGCAGCTTGACGACGGGGAACTATGGCTACACCTTC.

The chain combines TRBV12-3 or TRBV12-4 with TRBJ1-2, with D possibly TRBD1 on 5 matching bases. CDR3 size: 15 residues. The V gene lost 5 bases and the J gene lost 8 bases, with 21 bases spanning the gap. The CDR3 DNA sequence: TGTGCCAGCAGTCTAAAAAAACCGGGACCTGGGGGCTACACCTTC. Translated, it gives CASSLKKPGPGGYTF.

V and J are TRBV27 and TRBJ2-3; 12 bases map to TRBD2. V lost 8 bases, J lost 4 bases, and 13 bases stayed unmatched. Per germline, CDR1 MNHEY and CDR2 SMNVEV (reference sequence). This CDR3 is 17 amino acids long. In nucleotides, the CDR3 is TGTGCCAGCTCTCGGTTGCTAGCGGGGGGGCCTGCAGATACGCAGTATTTT. Its translation: CASSRLLAGGPADTQYF.

On this clonotype: A single base separates this from a much larger clone, so it may be a read error. The V call is TRBV10-3, the J call TRBJ1-4; TRBD1 matches at 7 bases. The V gene's germline CDR1 is ENHRY and CDR2 SYGVKD. The CDR3 has 15 amino acids. Here the CDR3 reads CAISEAGTANEQLFF. CDR3 DNA sequence: TGTGCCATCAGTGAGGCGGGGACAGCTAATGAACAACTGTTTTTT.

The CDR3 bases are TGTGCCAGTCTGACAGGGGCGGGGAATTCACCCCTCCACTTT. Translating it yields CASLTGAGNSPLHF. The chain uses TRBV6-1 and TRBJ1-6, with 8 bases that match TRBD1. The germline V gene encodes CDR1 MNHNS and CDR2 SASEGT. V lost 9 bases and J lost 7; bases outside the gene matches: 8. This CDR3 region has 14 residues.

This chain uses TRBV12-3 or TRBV12-4 with TRBJ2-2; tentatively, D is TRBD1 (5 bases). The germline V and J ends were trimmed by 2 bases and 6 bases, with 13 bases remaining between them. CDR3 length: 15 amino acids. This chain's CDR3 is CASSLPREWAGELFF. In nucleotides, the CDR3 is TGTGCCAGCAGTTTACCCAGGGAATGGGCCGGGGAGCTGTTTTTT.

The V and J genes are TRBV4-2 and TRBJ2-1, with TRBD2 matching over 11 bases. The J call is doubtful: the DNA matches TRBJ2-7 better. The germline V gene has CDR1 LGHNA and CDR2 YNFKEQ. CDR3 size: 15 residues. Here the CDR3 DNA reads TGTGCCAGCAGCCAAGGTAGCGGGGGGGCCAATGAGCAGTACTTC. Translating it yields CASSQGSGGANEQYF.

The V and J genes are TRBV5-1 and TRBJ2-7, with D perhaps matching TRBD1 (6 bases). Trimming removed 3 bases at V and 0 bases at J, with 16 bases between. The CDR3 has 16 residues. Germline CDR1 is SGHRS and CDR2 is YFSETQ. The CDR3 DNA follows: TGCGCCAGCAGCTCGAGGGACACGCTGAGCTCCTACGAGCAGTACTTC. The encoded protein is CASSSRDTLSSYEQYF.